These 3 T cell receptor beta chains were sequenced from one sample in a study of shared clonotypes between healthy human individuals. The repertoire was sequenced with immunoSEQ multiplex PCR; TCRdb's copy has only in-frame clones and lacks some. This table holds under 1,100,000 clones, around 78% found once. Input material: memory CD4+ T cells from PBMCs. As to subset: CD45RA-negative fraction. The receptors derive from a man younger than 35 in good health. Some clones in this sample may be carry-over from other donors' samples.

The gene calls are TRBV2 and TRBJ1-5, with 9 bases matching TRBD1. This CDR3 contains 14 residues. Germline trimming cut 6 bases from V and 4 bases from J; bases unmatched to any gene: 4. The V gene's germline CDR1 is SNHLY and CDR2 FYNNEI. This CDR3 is CASRDGTGNQPQHF. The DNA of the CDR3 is TGTGCCAGCAGGGATGGGACAGGGAATCAGCCCCAGCATTTT.

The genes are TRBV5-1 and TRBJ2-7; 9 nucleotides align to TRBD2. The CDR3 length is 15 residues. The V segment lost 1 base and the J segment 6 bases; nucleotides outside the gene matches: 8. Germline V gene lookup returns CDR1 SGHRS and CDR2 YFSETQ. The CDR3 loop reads CASSLFAGGPVEQYF. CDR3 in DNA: TGCGCCAGCAGCTTGTTCGCGGGAGGGCCTGTCGAGCAGTACTTC.

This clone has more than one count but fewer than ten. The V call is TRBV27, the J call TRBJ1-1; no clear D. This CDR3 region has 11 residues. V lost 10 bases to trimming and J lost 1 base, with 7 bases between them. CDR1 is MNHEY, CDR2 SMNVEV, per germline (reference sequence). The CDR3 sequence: CATRRNTEAFF. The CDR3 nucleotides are TGTGCCACCCGGAGGAACACTGAAGCTTTCTTT.